This T cell receptor (beta chain) comes out of a study of blood T cells in healthy people across ages (dated by TCRdb to the mid-2010s). Describing the broader study: Template switching captured roughly one uniquely barcoded TCR beta cDNA molecule per two T cells in model experiments. To track age-related changes in TCR beta repertoire diversity, the study relied on deep sequencing normalized with unique cDNA molecular identifiers. The donors were divided into four age groups: young (average around 15 years), middle-aged (about 41), aged (62) and long-lived (roughly 82). To avoid experimental bias, donors of different ages were distributed randomly across sequencing lanes. The study analyzed two additional independent replicas of 1 million unique cDNA reads from the same blood draw for two donors, one aged 18 to 30 and one aged 80 or older. General study outcomes and caveats: Compared with the aged group, more naive CD4+ T cells, fewer expanded clones and increased TCR diversity were shown by the long-lived group, suggesting age selection. Estimates of total diversity from one million sequenced T cells were regarded as lower bounds and underestimates. A strong correlation was found between observed TCR beta diversity and the percentage of naive T cells measured by flow cytometry. As age increased, observed TCR beta diversity per million T cells dropped in a roughly linear way, and a significant reduction was already evident by age 40. Because profiling used bulk unsorted PBMCs, naive and antigen-experienced compartments could not be compared conclusively. The CMV infection status of donors was not known, potentially confounding age-related changes in expanded clonotypes.

Systemically healthy Caucasian individuals from Russia, approximately 39 in total and aged roughly 6 to 100 years, were included as donors. Each donor gave approximately 9.4 milliliters of peripheral blood, drawn into EDTA-treated Vacutainer tubes. PBMCs were isolated by Ficoll-Paque density-gradient centrifugation, with at least 6 million obtained per sample. Trizol reagent was used to extract total RNA from PBMCs, with at least 5.5 micrograms per sample. For every donor, flow cytometry on a PBMC aliquot measured the percentage of naive CD45RAhigh/CD27high T cells. A word on this clonotype: Its antigen has not been determined. Base qualities are not provided; no much larger clone lies one nucleotide away.

The method was 5' RACE. The listed sequencing device is Illumina HiSeq 2500. A second roughly 6 to 12 cycle PCR used a sample-barcoded 5' primer and a J-beta primer mix. Each TCR beta cDNA molecule received a unique molecular identifier from a template-switch 5' adaptor carrying 12 random nucleotides. Each sample yielded at least 3 million CDR3-containing paired-end reads. First-strand cDNA was synthesized from all RNA with the Mint cDNA synthesis kit, primed by a TRBC-specific oligonucleotide. Following uracil-DNA glycosylase treatment, a first 18-cycle PCR with universal primers M1SS and BC2_uni_R was performed on all cDNA. For the original study's pipeline: For normalization, 1 million high-quality reads were randomly selected from each sample, with every read carrying a distinct molecular identifier. Reads with shared molecular identifiers were discarded instead of being binned into consensus sequences. MiTCR, with a Q25 quality threshold and the strictest error-elimination algorithm, was used for CDR3 identification, clonotype clustering and error correction. A nonparametric unseen species model with Euler transformation was used to estimate lower-bound total TCR beta diversity. TCRdb reprocessed the public reads (quality trimming at Q25 with fastp, clone calling with MiXCR) and kept in-frame beta chains. Duplicate CDR3 protein sequences are folded into a single record with the most common DNA and genes. The V and J calls shown here were made by TCRdb, not taken from the authors' results. The sample yields about 770,000 distinct CDR3 sequences; about 42% were counted once. Of the sample, roughly 19% is held by the ten largest clones.

The source of this sequence is a man in his 60s in good health. The specimen sequenced was blood.

The CDR3 protein sequence reads: CASSHPLGKRGPLNIQYF. The DNA sequence reads TGTGCCAGCAGCCACCCCCTCGGGAAGCGGGGGCCCTTAAACATTCAGTACTTC. This chain joins TRBV3-1 to TRBJ2-4, and 8 junction bases match TRBD2. The germline V gene (reference sequence) gives CDR1 as LGHDT and CDR2 as YNNKEL. The junction shows trimming of 3 bases on V and 6 bases on J, and the gene matches do not reach 16 bases of it. Counted from cysteine to phenylalanine, this CDR3 has 18 amino acids. Solely the CDR3 DNA is kept, with 54 bases framed from the first base.